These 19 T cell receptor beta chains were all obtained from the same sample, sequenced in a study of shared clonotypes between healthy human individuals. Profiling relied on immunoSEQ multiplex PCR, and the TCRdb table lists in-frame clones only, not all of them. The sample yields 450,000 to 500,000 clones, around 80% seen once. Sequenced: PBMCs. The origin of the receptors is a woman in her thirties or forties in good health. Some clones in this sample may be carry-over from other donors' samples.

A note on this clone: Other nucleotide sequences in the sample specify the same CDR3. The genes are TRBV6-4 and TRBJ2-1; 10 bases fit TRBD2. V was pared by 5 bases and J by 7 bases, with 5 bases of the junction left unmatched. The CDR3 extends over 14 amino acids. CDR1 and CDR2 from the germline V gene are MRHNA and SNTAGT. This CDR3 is CASSLAGEGNEQFF. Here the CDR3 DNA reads TGTGCCAGCAGTCTAGCGGGAGAGGGTAATGAGCAGTTCTTC.

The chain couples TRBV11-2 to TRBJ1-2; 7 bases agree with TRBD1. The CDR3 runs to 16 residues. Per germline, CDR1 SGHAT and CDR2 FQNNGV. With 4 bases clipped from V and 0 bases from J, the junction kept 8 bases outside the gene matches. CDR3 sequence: CASSSPLDRANYGYTF. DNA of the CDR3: TGTGCCAGCAGCTCCCCCCTCGACAGGGCTAACTATGGCTACACCTTC.

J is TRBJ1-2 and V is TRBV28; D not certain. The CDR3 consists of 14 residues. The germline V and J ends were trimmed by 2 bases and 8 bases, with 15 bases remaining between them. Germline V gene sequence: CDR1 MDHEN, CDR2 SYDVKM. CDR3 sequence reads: CASSLRTVLSGYTF. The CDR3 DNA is TGTGCCAGCAGTTTAAGGACGGTACTTTCCGGCTACACCTTC.

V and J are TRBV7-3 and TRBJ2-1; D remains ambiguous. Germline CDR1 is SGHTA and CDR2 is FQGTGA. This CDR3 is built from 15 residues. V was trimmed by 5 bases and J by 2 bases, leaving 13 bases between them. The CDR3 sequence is CASSMGYFAYNEQFF. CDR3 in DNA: TGTGCCAGCAGCATGGGCTACTTTGCCTACAATGAGCAGTTCTTC.

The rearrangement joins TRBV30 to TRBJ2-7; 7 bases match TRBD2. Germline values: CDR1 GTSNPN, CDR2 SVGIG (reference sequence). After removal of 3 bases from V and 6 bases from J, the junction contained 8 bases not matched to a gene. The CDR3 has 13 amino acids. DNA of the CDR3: TGTGCCTGGAGAGGGACTACCCAGGGCGAGCAGTACTTC. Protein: CAWRGTTQGEQYF.

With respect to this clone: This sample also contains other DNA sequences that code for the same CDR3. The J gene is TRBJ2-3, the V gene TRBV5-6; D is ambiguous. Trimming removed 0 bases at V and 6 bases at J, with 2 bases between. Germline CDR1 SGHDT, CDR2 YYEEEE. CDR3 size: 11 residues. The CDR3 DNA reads TGTGCCAGCAGCTTGGTGGATACGCAGTATTTT. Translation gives CASSLVDTQYF.

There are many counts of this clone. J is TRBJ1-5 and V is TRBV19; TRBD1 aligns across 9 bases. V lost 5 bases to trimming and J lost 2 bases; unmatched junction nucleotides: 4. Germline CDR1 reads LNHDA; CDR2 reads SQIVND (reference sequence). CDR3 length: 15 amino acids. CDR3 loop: CASSVRTGGNQPQHF. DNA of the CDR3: TGTGCCAGTAGTGTCCGGACAGGGGGCAATCAGCCCCAGCATTTT.

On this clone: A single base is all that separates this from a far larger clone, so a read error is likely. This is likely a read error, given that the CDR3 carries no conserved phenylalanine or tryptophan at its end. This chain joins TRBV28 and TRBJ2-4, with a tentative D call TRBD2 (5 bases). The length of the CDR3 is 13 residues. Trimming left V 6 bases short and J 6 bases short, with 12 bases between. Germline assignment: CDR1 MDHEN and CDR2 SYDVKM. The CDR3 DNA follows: TGTGCCAGCAGACTAGGGATCCTAAACATTCAGTACCTC. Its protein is CASRLGILNIQYL.

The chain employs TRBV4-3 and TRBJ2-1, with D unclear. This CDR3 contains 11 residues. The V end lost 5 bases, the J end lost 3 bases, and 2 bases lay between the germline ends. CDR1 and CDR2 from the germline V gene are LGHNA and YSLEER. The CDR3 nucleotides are TGCGCCAGCAGCAACTACAATGAGCAGTTCTTC. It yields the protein CASSNYNEQFF.

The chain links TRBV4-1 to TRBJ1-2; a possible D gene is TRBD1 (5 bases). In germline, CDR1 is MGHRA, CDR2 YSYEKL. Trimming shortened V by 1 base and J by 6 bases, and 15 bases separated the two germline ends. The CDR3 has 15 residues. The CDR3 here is CASSQVFRVRHGYTF. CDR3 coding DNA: TGCGCCAGCAGCCAAGTGTTCAGGGTGAGGCATGGCTACACCTTC.

CDR3 coding DNA: TGTGCCAGCAGCCAATCAGTAATGGGACGGGAGCTGTTTTTT. This codes for CASSQSVMGRELFF. The V gene is TRBV14, the J gene TRBJ2-2; D possibly uses TRBD1 or TRBD2 (5 bases each). This CDR3 region has 14 residues. V was clipped by 2 bases and J by 9 bases, with 13 bases between them. Per the germline V gene, CDR1 is SGHDN and CDR2 is FVKESK.

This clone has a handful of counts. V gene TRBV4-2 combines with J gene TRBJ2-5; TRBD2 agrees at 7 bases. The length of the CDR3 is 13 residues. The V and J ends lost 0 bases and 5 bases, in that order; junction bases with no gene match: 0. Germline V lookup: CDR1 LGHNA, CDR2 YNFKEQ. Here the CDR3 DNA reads TGTGCCAGCAGCCAAGAGGGGGGGGAGACCCAGTACTTC. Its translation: CASSQEGGETQYF.

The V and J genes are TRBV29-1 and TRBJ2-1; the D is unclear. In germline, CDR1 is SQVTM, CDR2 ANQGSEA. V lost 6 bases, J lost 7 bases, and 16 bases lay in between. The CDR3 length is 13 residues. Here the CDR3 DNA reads TGCAGCGTCCTAGGACCGAGTCGTAATGAGCAGTTCTTC. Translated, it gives CSVLGPSRNEQFF.

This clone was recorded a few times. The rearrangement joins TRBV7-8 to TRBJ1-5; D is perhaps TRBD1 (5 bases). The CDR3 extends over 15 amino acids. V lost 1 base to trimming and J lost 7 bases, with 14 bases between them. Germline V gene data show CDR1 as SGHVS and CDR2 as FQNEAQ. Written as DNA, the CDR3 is TGTGCCAGCAGCTTAGGATCGGGGGGAAACCAGCCCCAGCATTTT. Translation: CASSLGSGGNQPQHF.

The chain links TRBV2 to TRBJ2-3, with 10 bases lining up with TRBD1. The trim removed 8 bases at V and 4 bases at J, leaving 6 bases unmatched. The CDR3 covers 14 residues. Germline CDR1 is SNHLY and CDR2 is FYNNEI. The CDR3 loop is CASFRDRGPDTQYF. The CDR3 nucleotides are TGTGCCAGCTTCCGGGACAGGGGTCCAGATACGCAGTATTTT.

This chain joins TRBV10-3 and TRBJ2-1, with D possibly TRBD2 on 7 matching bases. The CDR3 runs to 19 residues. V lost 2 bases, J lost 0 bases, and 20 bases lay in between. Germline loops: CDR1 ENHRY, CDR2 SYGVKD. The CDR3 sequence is CAISEPSGGRGSSYNEQFF. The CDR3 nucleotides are TGTGCCATCAGTGAGCCATCTGGGGGGCGGGGGAGCTCCTACAATGAGCAGTTCTTC.

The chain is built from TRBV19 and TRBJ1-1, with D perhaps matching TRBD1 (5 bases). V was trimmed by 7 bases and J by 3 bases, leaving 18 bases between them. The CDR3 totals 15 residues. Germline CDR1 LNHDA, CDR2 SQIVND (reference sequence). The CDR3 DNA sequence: TGTGCCAGTACTTTATCCGGGAGAGGGGACACTGAAGCTTTCTTT. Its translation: CASTLSGRGDTEAFF.

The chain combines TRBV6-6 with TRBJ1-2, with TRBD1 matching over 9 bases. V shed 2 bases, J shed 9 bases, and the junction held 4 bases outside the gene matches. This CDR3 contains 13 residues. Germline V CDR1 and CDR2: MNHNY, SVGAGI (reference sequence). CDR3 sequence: CASSYGTGSSYTF. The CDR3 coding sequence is TGTGCCAGCAGTTACGGGACAGGGTCAAGCTACACCTTC.

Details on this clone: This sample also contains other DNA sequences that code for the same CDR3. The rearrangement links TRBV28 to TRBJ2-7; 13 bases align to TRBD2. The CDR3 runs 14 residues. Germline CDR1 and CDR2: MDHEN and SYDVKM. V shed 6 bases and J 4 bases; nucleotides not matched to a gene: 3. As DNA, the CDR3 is TGTGCCAGCAGGCGACTAGCGGGAGGTTACGAGCAGTACTTC. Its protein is CASRRLAGGYEQYF.